The rows below give T cell receptor beta chains drawn from one sample of a study of blood T cell repertoires in COVID-19. Produced via immunoSEQ multiplex PCR; TCRdb's table is partial and in-frame only. The sample consists of 40,000 or so clones, more than 80% of them appearing once. The specimen sequenced was peripheral blood. These receptors all stem from a man aged 30 to 39 with active or convalescent COVID-19. Each CDR3 is given with its conserved first and last residue. The order of the fields is J gene, D gene, clone size, V gene, CDR3 protein, CDR3 DNA. D genes are given only for firm matches. Only part of the rows carry a size: once, few, many, or a class if the clone is expanded.

J gene: TRBJ1-2
D gene: .
clone size: .
V gene: TRBV5-1
CDR3 protein: CASRDSSYGYTF
CDR3 DNA: TGCGCCAGCAGGGACAGTTCCTATGGCTACACCTTC

J gene: TRBJ1-1
D gene: .
clone size: .
V gene: TRBV12-3/TRBV12-4
CDR3 protein: CASSLGANTEAFF
CDR3 DNA: TGTGCCAGCAGTTTAGGGGCGAACACTGAAGCTTTCTTT

J gene: TRBJ2-1
D gene: TRBD2
clone size: .
V gene: TRBV7-3
CDR3 protein: CASGASGRENEQFF
CDR3 DNA: TGTGCCAGCGGGGCTAGCGGGAGGGAGAATGAGCAGTTCTTC

J gene: TRBJ2-1
D gene: .
clone size: .
V gene: TRBV3-1/TRBV3-2
CDR3 protein: CASSLGTLNEQFF
CDR3 DNA: TGTGCCAGCAGCCTCGGGACTTTGAATGAGCAGTTCTTC

J gene: TRBJ1-5
D gene: .
clone size: once
V gene: TRBV2
CDR3 protein: CASSEGSQPQHF
CDR3 DNA: TGTGCCAGCAGTGAAGGGAGCCAGCCCCAGCATTTT

J gene: TRBJ1-5
D gene: .
clone size: .
V gene: TRBV5-1
CDR3 protein: CASSPRPTGANQPQHF
CDR3 DNA: TGCGCCAGCAGCCCGCGCCCTACAGGCGCTAATCAGCCCCAGCATTTT

J gene: TRBJ1-4
D gene: TRBD1
clone size: .
V gene: TRBV19
CDR3 protein: CASSMTGVEKLFF
CDR3 DNA: TGTGCCAGTAGTATGACAGGGGTCGAAAAACTGTTTTTT

J gene: TRBJ1-3
D gene: TRBD1
clone size: .
V gene: TRBV3-1/TRBV3-2
CDR3 protein: CASSQPTGVGNTIYF
CDR3 DNA: TGTGCCAGCAGCCAACCTACAGGGGTCGGAAACACCATATATTTT

J gene: TRBJ2-3
D gene: TRBD2
clone size: .
V gene: TRBV11-2
CDR3 protein: CASRSSGRARTDTQYF
CDR3 DNA: TGTGCCAGCAGGAGTAGCGGGAGGGCCCGCACAGATACGCAGTATTTT

J gene: TRBJ2-3
D gene: .
clone size: .
V gene: TRBV5-4
CDR3 protein: CASSSQGGDTQYF
CDR3 DNA: TGTGCCAGCAGCTCGCAGGGGGGAGATACGCAGTATTTT

J gene: TRBJ1-1
D gene: TRBD1
clone size: .
V gene: TRBV5-8
CDR3 protein: CASSLQGGRNTEAFF
CDR3 DNA: TGTGCCAGCAGCTTGCAGGGGGGTAGGAACACTGAAGCTTTCTTT

J gene: TRBJ1-1
D gene: TRBD1
clone size: .
V gene: TRBV6-5
CDR3 protein: CASRTGVEAFF
CDR3 DNA: TGTGCCAGCAGAACAGGGGTTGAAGCTTTTTTT

J gene: TRBJ1-6
D gene: TRBD1
clone size: .
V gene: TRBV30
CDR3 protein: CAWGTGTGNSPLHF
CDR3 DNA: TGTGCCTGGGGGACCGGGACAGGGAATTCACCCCTCCACTTT

J gene: TRBJ2-2
D gene: .
clone size: .
V gene: TRBV19
CDR3 protein: CASSIGGAGNTGELFF
CDR3 DNA: TGTGCCAGTAGTATTGGAGGGGCGGGGAACACCGGGGAGCTGTTTTTT

J gene: TRBJ1-5
D gene: TRBD1
clone size: .
V gene: TRBV2
CDR3 protein: CASSSNQGDRQPQHF
CDR3 DNA: TGTGCCAGCAGCTCCAACCAGGGGGATCGACAGCCCCAGCATTTT

J gene: TRBJ2-2
D gene: .
clone size: .
V gene: TRBV9
CDR3 protein: CASSPGQNTGELFF
CDR3 DNA: TGTGCCAGCAGCCCCGGACAAAACACCGGGGAGCTGTTTTTT

J gene: TRBJ2-1
D gene: .
clone size: .
V gene: TRBV21-1
CDR3 protein: CASSKDTNEQFF
CDR3 DNA: TGTGCCAGCAGCAAAGACACCAATGAGCAGTTCTTC

J gene: TRBJ1-3
D gene: .
clone size: once
V gene: TRBV6-1
CDR3 protein: CASSDVQGLGNTIYF
CDR3 DNA: TGTGCCAGCAGTGATGTTCAGGGGCTCGGAAACACCATATATTTT

J gene: TRBJ2-7
D gene: .
clone size: .
V gene: TRBV5-4
CDR3 protein: CASSFDRTYEQYF
CDR3 DNA: TGTGCCAGCAGCTTTGACAGAACCTACGAGCAGTACTTC

J gene: TRBJ2-1
D gene: TRBD1
clone size: .
V gene: TRBV2
CDR3 protein: CASSADRNNEQFF
CDR3 DNA: TGTGCCAGCAGTGCGGACAGGAACAATGAGCAGTTCTTC